A selection of T cell receptor beta chains follows, all from one sample in a study of blood T cells in healthy people across ages. TCRdb analysed the 5' RACE reads with MiXCR anew, one entry per CDR3 protein. The sample carries 1 million to 1.2 million distinct CDR3 sequences, 35% to 40% recorded once. Sequencing input: blood. These receptors came from a man between 18 and 35 years old in good health. CDR3s include the opening cysteine and the closing phenylalanine or tryptophan.

TRBJ2-5,TRBV11-2,CASSWTSVRETQYF
TRBJ2-1,TRBV7-2,CASTFGGPGTYNEQFF
TRBJ1-4,TRBV28,CASRIPSDLLGEKLFF
TRBJ2-5,TRBV29-1,CSVQLETQYF
TRBJ2-7,TRBV19,CASSMALSYEQYF
TRBJ1-1,TRBV29-1,CSVTPGQLNTEAFF
TRBJ1-1,TRBV6-1,CASSAKGGTEAFF
.,TRBV12-3/TRBV12-4,CASSLMKTQYF
TRBJ2-3,TRBV29-1,CSVIGGADTQYF
TRBJ2-3,TRBV20-1,CSASSGPGFTDTQYF
TRBJ1-1,TRBV20-1,CSAREFRGTEAFF
TRBJ1-6,TRBV5-1,CASSPDRGGNSPLHF
TRBJ1-2,TRBV7-2,CASSLAQGIEGYTF
TRBJ2-5,TRBV20-1,CSAVVGNEQYF
TRBJ2-3,TRBV5-1,CASSSGTGGRDTQYF
TRBJ2-1,TRBV6-5,CASNKYNEQFF
TRBJ1-2,TRBV5-1,CASSLKQSDDGYTF
TRBJ1-5,TRBV20-1,CSASPGTGINQPQHF
TRBJ2-2,TRBV5-1,CASSLAPIWGGELFF